The clone carrying this T cell receptor beta chain was recorded a few times. Its target is unknown. Genes here carry mouse names. Coverage ceases 4 residues before the CDR3 finishes, and the germline J gene fills in the end. V lost 5 bases and J lost 0; bases outside the gene matches: 5. Germline V lookup: CDR1 SGHDT, CDR2 FRDEAV. This CDR3 has 16 residues. Isolated RNA was reverse transcribed into cDNA used as the sequencing template. TCRdb keeps only in-frame clones here, not all; method: immunoSEQ multiplex PCR. The sample is made up of 90,000 to 130,000 clones, none counted only once. The sample originates from a study of CD8+ T cells in alopecia areata. Study in general: Skin-grafted 7-10-week-old female C3H/HeJ mice received tissue from roughly 6-12-month-old C3H/HeJ donors with spontaneous alopecia. Study results and limitations: Across lesional scalp, and particularly alopecia totalis/universalis, clonality surpassed that of normal scalp.

The TCR originated in a C3H/HeJ mouse with alopecia areata. Mice of this strain are of MHC haplotype H2-k. V gene TRBV14 combines with J gene TRBJ2-3; TRBD2 matches 11 bases. The sequencing input was lesional skin. The CDR3 bases that were read are TGTGCCAGCAGCCCCACTGGGGGGGCTAGTGCAGAA. Amino acid sequence: CASSPTGGASAE. The CDR3 in full is CASSPTGGASAETLYF.